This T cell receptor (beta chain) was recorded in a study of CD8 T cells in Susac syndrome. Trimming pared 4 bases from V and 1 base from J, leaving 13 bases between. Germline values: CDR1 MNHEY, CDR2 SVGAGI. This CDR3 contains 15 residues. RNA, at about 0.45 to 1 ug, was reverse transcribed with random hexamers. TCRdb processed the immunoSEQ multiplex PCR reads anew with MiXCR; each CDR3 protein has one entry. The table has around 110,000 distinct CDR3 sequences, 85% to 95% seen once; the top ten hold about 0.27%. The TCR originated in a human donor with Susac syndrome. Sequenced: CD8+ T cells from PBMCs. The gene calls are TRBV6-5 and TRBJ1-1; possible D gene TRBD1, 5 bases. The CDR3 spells CASSSPAQGNTEAFF. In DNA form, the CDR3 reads TGTGCCAGCAGTTCACCAGCCCAGGGGAACACTGAAGCTTTCTTT.